This T cell receptor (beta chain) stems from a study of T cell clonality in common variable immunodeficiency. Assay used: immunoSEQ multiplex PCR; TCRdb lists only in-frame clones, some missing. The sample shows roughly 42,000 clones, none of them appearing just once. Overall study results and limits: Shared TCRbeta clones were fewer between CVID subjects than controls. Compared with healthy controls, CVID subjects showed increased TCRbeta clonality, mostly in about a third. Repertoire-complication correlations in CVID were limited by patient heterogeneity.

This CDR3 contains 14 residues. CDR1 is MNHEY, CDR2 SVGEGT, per germline. This clone was seen many times. Its antigen is still unknown. The read halts 3 residues ahead of the CDR3 end, with the missing end drawn from the germline J gene. Source material: peripheral blood mononuclear cells. This receptor was obtained from a person between 18 and 70 years old in good health. The chain combines TRBV6-2 or TRBV6-3 with TRBJ1-2, with TRBD1 matching 10 bases. The CDR3 sequence: CASSWGQGTDGYTF. CDR3 bases read: TGTGCCAGCAGTTGGGGACAGGGGACGGACGGC.